These T cell receptor beta chains were read from a single sample in a study of blood T cell repertoires in COVID-19. Here immunoSEQ multiplex PCR was the method, and the copy in TCRdb shows in-frame clones only, minus some. The table shows about 81,000 clones, with approximately 86% occurring only once. The specimen sequenced was peripheral blood. The receptors shown here come from a man aged 65-85 years with acute or convalescent COVID-19. Both conserved end residues are part of each CDR3. The D gene is left open where the match is weak. The size field is filled for only some rows; it gives once, few, many or a size class.

clone_size	j_call	d_call	v_call	cdr3_aa	cdr3_nt
-	TRBJ2-6	-	TRBV11-2	CASSLYGLSGANVLTF	TGTGCCAGCAGCTTATACGGACTCTCTGGGGCCAACGTCCTGACTTTC
-	TRBJ1-4	TRBD1	TRBV4-3	CASSQDWDRGSGNEKLFF	TGCGCCAGCAGCCAAGATTGGGACAGGGGGAGTGGTAATGAAAAACTGTTTTTT
-	TRBJ2-1	-	TRBV5-1	CASSLLLGSMGNEQFF	TGCGCCAGCAGCTTGTTGCTGGGGAGCATGGGCAATGAGCAGTTCTTC
-	TRBJ2-5	TRBD1	TRBV24-1	CATSDGLGQGSRETQYF	TGTGCCACCAGTGATGGGCTAGGACAGGGAAGTCGAGAGACCCAGTACTTC
-	TRBJ1-2	TRBD1	TRBV6-2/TRBV6-3	CASSYKTGGVYGYTF	TGTGCCAGCAGTTACAAGACAGGGGGCGTCTATGGCTACACCTTC
-	TRBJ2-2	TRBD1	TRBV11-2	CASIKEGTVYTGELFF	TGTGCCAGCATCAAAGAGGGGACAGTCTACACCGGGGAGCTGTTTTTT
-	TRBJ2-3	TRBD2	TRBV5-4	CASSNYGAGAAARNTQYF	TGTGCCAGCAGCAATTACGGAGCGGGAGCCGCCGCACGAAATACGCAGTATTTT
-	TRBJ2-2	TRBD2	TRBV5-1	CASTGTMAPGELFF	TGCGCCAGCACCGGGACTATGGCCCCCGGGGAGCTGTTTTTT
-	TRBJ2-1	TRBD2	TRBV10-3	CAIFSGGAYNEQFF	TGTGCCATCTTTAGCGGGGGGGCATACAATGAGCAGTTCTTC
-	TRBJ2-3	TRBD2	TRBV5-1	CASTQRGGTDTQYF	TGCGCCAGCACCCAGCGGGGAGGCACAGATACGCAGTATTTT
-	TRBJ2-7	TRBD2	TRBV11-2	CASSLPSRRLAGGTYEQYF	TGTGCCAGCAGCTTACCCTCCCGAAGACTAGCGGGGGGAACCTACGAGCAGTACTTC
-	TRBJ2-4	-	TRBV28	CASRTGRVSIQYF	TGTGCCAGCAGAACAGGACGGGTGAGCATTCAGTACTTC
-	TRBJ2-7	-	TRBV9	CASSVAPGLAYEQYF	TGTGCCAGCAGCGTAGCCCCGGGTCTAGCCTACGAGCAGTACTTC
once	TRBJ1-5	TRBD1	TRBV4-1	CASSQLPLTGAMNQPQHF	TGCGCCAGCAGCCAACTACCACTGACAGGGGCAATGAATCAGCCCCAGCATTTT
few	TRBJ2-2	-	TRBV3-1/TRBV3-2	CASSPWRGLNTGELFF	TGTGCCAGCAGCCCGTGGCGAGGGCTGAACACCGGGGAGCTGTTTTTT
-	TRBJ2-3	TRBD2	TRBV3-1/TRBV3-2	CASSQAGLAGSRPDTQYF	TGTGCCAGCAGCCAAGCGGGACTAGCGGGGTCACGGCCAGATACGCAGTATTTT
-	TRBJ2-1	-	TRBV4-3	CASSQGAYGEQFF	TGCGCCAGCAGCCAAGGGGCCTACGGTGAGCAGTTCTTC
-	TRBJ1-4	TRBD1	TRBV5-1	CASSLDRGSYEKLFF	TGCGCCAGCAGCCTGGACAGGGGTTCCTATGAAAAACTGTTTTTT
-	TRBJ1-6	-	TRBV19	CASSTSFGGADHSPLHF	TGTGCCAGTAGTACGTCGTTTGGTGGAGCAGACCATTCACCCCTCCACTTT
-	TRBJ2-3	-	TRBV29-1	CSVDGVGQLIDTQYF	TGCAGCGTTGATGGTGTGGGACAATTAATAGATACGCAGTATTTT
few	TRBJ2-1	-	TRBV6-2/TRBV6-3	CASSSQLGGGQPTGYEQFF	TGTGCCAGCAGTTCCCAACTCGGGGGGGGACAGCCTACGGGGTATGAGCAGTTCTTC
-	TRBJ2-2	-	TRBV24-1	CATSDPRTDTGELFF	TGTGCCACCAGTGACCCAAGGACAGACACCGGGGAGCTGTTTTTT
-	TRBJ1-5	-	TRBV6-2/TRBV6-3	CASSYGSQPQHF	TGTGCCAGCAGTTATGGCTCTCAGCCCCAGCATTTT